The clone carrying this TCR beta chain was observed a single time. Its antigen remains unknown. The sample contains more than one DNA sequence encoding this CDR3. Germline CDR1 is SGDLS and CDR2 is YYNGEE. This CDR3 region has 15 residues. V lost 2 bases and J lost 0, with 10 bases in between. This sample stems from a study of radiation and T cells in renal cell carcinoma. Study-wide background: Nephrectomy followed 15 Gy stereotactic body radiation by 4 weeks.

Study outcomes and limitations: Top tumor clonotypes rose in blood 2 weeks post-radiation, then contracted. No pretreatment tumor biopsies were available for baseline clonotypes.

Produced via immunoSEQ multiplex PCR; TCRdb's table is partial and in-frame only. Of 95,000 to 150,000 clones listed, roughly 80% were seen once; the top ten hold under 4%. Indicated time point: baseline pretreatment blood. The treatment here: 15 Gy SBRT to primary tumor, nephrectomy 4 weeks later. Radiation-treated patients gave blood at baseline, week 2 and week 4. The clonotype originates from a woman aged 55-70 years with renal cell carcinoma. The sequencing used blood, collected from a patient whose treatment included radiotherapy and nephrectomy. This sequence joins TRBV9 and TRBJ2-3, with a weak D call TRBD2 (6 bases). The CDR3 DNA is TGTGCCAGCAGCGTCGGGACTGCTAGCACAGATACGCAGTATTTT. It is translated as CASSVGTASTDTQYF.